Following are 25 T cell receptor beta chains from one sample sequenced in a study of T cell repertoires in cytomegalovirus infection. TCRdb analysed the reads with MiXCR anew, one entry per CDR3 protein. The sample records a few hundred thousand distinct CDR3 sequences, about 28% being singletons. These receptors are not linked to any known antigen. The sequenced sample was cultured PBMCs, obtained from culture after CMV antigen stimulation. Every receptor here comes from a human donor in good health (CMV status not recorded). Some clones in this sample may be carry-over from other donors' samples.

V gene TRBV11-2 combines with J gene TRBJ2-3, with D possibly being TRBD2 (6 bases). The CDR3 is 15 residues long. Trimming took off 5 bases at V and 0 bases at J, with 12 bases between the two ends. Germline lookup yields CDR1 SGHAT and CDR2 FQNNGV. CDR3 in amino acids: CASSAGLFSTDTQYF. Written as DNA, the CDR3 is TGTGCCAGCAGCGCGGGACTTTTTAGCACAGATACGCAGTATTTT.

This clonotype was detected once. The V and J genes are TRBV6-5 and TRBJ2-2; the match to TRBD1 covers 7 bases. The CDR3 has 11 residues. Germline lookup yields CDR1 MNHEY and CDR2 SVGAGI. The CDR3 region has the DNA TGTGTCACAGGGGCCGCCGGGGAGCTGTTTTTT. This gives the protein CVTGAAGELFF.

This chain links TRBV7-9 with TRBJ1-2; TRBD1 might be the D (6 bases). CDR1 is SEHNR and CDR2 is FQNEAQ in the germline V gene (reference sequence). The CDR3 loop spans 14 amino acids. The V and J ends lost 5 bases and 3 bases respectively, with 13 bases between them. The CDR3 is CASSPTGTYYGYTF. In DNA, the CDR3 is TGTGCCAGCAGCCCGACAGGAACCTACTATGGCTACACCTTC.

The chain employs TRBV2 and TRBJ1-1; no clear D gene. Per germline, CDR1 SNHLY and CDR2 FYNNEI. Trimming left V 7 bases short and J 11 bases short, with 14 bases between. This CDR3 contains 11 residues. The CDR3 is CASKGSREAFF. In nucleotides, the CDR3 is TGTGCCAGCAAAGGGAGCCGAGAGGCTTTCTTT.

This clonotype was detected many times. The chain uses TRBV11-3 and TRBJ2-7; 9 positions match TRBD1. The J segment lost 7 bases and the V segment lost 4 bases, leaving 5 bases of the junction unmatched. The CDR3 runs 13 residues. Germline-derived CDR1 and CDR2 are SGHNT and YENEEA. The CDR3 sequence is CASSWTGVGEQYF. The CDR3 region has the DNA TGTGCCAGCAGCTGGACAGGGGTTGGTGAGCAGTACTTC.

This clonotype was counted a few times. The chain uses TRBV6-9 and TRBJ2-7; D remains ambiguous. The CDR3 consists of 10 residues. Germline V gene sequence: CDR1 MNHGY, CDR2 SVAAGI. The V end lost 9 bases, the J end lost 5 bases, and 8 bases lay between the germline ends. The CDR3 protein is CARSKDEQYF. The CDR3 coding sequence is TGTGCCAGATCAAAAGACGAGCAGTACTTC.

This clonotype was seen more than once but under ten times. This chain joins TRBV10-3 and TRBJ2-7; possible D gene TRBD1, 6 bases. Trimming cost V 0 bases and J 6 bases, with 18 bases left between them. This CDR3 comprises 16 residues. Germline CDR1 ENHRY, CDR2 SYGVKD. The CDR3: CAISESWQGSLGEQYF. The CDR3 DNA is TGTGCCATCAGTGAGTCGTGGCAGGGGAGCTTGGGCGAGCAGTACTTC.

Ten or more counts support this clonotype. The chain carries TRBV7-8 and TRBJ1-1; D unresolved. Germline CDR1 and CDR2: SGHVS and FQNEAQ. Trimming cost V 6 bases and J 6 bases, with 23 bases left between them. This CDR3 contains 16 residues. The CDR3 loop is CASRPPVNIDIAEAFF. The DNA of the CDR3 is TGTGCCAGCAGACCCCCGGTCAACATCGACATCGCTGAAGCTTTCTTT. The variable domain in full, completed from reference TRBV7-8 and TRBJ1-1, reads GAGVSQSPRYKVAKRGQDVALRCDPISGHVSLFWYQQALGQGPEFLTYFQNEAQLDKSGLPSDRFFAERPEGSVSTLKIQRTQQEDSAVYLCASRPPVNIDIAEAFFGQGTRLTVV.

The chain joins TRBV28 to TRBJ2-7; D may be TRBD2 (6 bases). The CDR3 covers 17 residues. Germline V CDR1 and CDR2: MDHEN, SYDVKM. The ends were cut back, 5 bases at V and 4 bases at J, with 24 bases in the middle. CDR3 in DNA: TGTGCCAGCAGTCCCCTCGCGGGGTTAGCCAGGACTTACGAGCAGTACTTC. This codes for CASSPLAGLARTYEQYF.

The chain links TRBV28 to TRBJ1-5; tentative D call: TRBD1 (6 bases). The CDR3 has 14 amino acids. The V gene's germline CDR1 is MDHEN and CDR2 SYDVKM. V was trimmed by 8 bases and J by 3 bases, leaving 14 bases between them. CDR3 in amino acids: CASGRRGYNQPQHF. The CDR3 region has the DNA TGTGCCAGCGGGCGCAGGGGCTACAATCAGCCCCAGCATTTT.

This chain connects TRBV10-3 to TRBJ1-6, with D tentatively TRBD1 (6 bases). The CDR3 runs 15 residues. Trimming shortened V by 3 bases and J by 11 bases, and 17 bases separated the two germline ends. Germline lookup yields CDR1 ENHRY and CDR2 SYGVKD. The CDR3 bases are TGTGCCATCAGTGAAGATACAGGGTTACGGGCACCCCTCCACTTT. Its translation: CAISEDTGLRAPLHF.

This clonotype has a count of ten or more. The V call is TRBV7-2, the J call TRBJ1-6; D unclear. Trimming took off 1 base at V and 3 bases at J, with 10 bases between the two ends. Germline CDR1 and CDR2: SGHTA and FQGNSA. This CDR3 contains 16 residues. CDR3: CASSLVWGLYNSPLHF. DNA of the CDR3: TGTGCCAGCAGCTTAGTTTGGGGTCTCTATAATTCACCCCTCCACTTT.

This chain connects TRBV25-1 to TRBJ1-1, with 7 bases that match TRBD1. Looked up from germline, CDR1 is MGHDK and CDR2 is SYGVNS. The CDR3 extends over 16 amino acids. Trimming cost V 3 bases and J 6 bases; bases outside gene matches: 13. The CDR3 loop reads CASSEGQKSGDPEAFF. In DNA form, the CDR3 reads TGTGCCAGCAGTGAGGGACAGAAATCGGGAGACCCTGAAGCTTTCTTT. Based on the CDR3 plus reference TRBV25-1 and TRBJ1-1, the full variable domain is EADIYQTPRYLVIGTGKKITLECSQTMGHDKMYWYQQDPGMELHLIHYSYGVNSTEKGDLSSESTVSRIRTEHFPLTLESARPSHTSQYLCASSEGQKSGDPEAFFGQGTRLTVV.

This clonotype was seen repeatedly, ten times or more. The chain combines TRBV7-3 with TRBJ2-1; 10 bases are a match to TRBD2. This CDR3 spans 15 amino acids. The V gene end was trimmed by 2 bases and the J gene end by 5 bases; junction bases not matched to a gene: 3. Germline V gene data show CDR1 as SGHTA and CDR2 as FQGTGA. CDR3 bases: TGTGCCAGCAGCTTAGATAGCGGGAGGCACAATGAGCAGTTCTTC. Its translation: CASSLDSGRHNEQFF.

The CDR3 coding sequence is TGTGCCAGCAGTTACTCGATGTTTTCTGGAAACACCATATATTTT. Protein product: CASSYSMFSGNTIYF. The rearrangement joins TRBV6-5 to TRBJ1-3; no firm D call. Trimming pared 0 bases from V and 1 base from J, leaving 7 bases between. The CDR3 contains 15 residues. Germline assignment: CDR1 MNHEY and CDR2 SVGAGI.

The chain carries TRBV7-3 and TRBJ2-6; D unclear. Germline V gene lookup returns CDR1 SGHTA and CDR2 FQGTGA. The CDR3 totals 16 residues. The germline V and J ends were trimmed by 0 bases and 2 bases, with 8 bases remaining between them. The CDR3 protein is CASSLTPGAGANVLTF. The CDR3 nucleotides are TGTGCCAGCAGCTTAACTCCAGGCGCTGGGGCCAACGTCCTGACTTTC.

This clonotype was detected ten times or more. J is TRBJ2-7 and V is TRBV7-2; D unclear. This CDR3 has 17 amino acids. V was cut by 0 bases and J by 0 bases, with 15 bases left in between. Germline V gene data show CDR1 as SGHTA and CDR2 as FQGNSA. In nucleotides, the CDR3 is TGTGCCAGCAGCTTAGCCCCGGGCCACCACCTCTCCTACGAGCAGTACTTC. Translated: CASSLAPGHHLSYEQYF.

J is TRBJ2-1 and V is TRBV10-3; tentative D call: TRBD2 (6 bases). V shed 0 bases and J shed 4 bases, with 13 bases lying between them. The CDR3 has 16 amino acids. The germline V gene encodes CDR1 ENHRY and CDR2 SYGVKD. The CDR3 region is CAISESEGGYYNEQFF. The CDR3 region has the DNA TGTGCCATCAGTGAGTCGGAGGGCGGCTATTACAATGAGCAGTTCTTC.

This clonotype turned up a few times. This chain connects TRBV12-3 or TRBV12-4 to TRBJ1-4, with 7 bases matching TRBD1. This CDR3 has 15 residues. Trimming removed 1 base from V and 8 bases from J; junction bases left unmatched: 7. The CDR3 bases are TGTGCCAGCAGTTTAGAAGGGGGCCTCAGGGAAAAACTGTTTTTT. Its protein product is CASSLEGGLREKLFF.

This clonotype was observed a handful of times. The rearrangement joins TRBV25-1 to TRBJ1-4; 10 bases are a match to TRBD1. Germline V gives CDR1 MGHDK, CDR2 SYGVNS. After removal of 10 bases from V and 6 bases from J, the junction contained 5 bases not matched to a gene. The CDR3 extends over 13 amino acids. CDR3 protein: CATSGTGDEKLFF. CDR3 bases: TGTGCCACCTCCGGGACAGGGGATGAAAAACTGTTTTTT.

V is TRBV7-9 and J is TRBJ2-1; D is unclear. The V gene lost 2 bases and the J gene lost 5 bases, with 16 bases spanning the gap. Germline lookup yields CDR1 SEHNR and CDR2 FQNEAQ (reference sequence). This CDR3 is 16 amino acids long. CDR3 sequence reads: CASSLHSSTGNNEQFF. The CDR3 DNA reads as TGTGCCAGCAGCTTACACTCTAGTACTGGAAACAATGAGCAGTTCTTC.

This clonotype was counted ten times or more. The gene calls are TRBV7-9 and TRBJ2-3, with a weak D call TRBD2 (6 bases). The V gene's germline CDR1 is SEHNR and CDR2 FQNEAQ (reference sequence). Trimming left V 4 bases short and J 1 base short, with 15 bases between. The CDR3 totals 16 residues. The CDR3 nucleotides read TGTGCCAGCAGCTCCCCAAGACTAGATGGCACAGATACGCAGTATTTT. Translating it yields CASSSPRLDGTDTQYF.

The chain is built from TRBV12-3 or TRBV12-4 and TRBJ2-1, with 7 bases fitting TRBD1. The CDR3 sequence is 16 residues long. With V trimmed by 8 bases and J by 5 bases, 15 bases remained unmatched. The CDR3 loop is CASELRSGTDHNEQFF. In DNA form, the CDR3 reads TGTGCCAGCGAGTTAAGGTCCGGGACAGACCACAATGAGCAGTTCTTC.

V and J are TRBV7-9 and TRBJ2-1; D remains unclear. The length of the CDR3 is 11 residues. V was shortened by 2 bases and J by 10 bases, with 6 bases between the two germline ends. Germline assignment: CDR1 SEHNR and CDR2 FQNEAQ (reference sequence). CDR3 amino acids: CASSLNQEQFF. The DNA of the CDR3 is TGTGCCAGCAGCTTAAATCAGGAGCAGTTCTTC.

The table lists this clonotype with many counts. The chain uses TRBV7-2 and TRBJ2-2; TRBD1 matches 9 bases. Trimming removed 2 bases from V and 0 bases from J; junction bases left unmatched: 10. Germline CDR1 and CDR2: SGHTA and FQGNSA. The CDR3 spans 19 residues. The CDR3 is CASSLRGQGSAANTGELFF. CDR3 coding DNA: TGTGCCAGCAGCTTACGGGGACAGGGTTCAGCCGCGAACACCGGGGAGCTGTTTTTT.